This passage covers 30 T cell receptor beta chains from one sample sequenced in a study of response to subunit inactivated influenza vaccine. One entry per CDR3 protein results from TCRdb running MiXCR on the RT-PCR reads. The data show 450,000 to 700,000 distinct CDR3 sequences, approximately 15% seen once. Source: PBMCs from blood, taken 12 days after vaccination. The receptors originated from a man between 50 and 59 years old who received an inactivated influenza vaccine.

The genes are TRBV28 and TRBJ2-7; 7 bases align to TRBD1. The CDR3 loop spans 13 amino acids. The V and J ends lost 10 bases and 3 bases, in that order; junction bases with no gene match: 9. Germline V CDR1 and CDR2: MDHEN, SYDVKM. CDR3: CATGDSWDYEQYF. As DNA, the CDR3 is TGTGCCACAGGGGACAGCTGGGACTACGAGCAGTACTTC.

This clonotype was seen only a few times. V is TRBV3-1 and J is TRBJ2-2; 10 bases agree with TRBD1. J gave up 7 bases and V 0 bases, and 11 bases lay outside the gene matches. CDR1 is LGHDT and CDR2 is YNNKEL in the germline V gene (reference sequence). The CDR3 runs to 18 residues. CDR3 sequence (DNA): TGTGCCAGCAGCCAAGAGTTTGTGGGACAGGGGTTTTTCGGGGAGCTGTTTTTT. Translation gives CASSQEFVGQGFFGELFF.

This clonotype was counted between two and nine times. This sequence joins TRBV6-2 or TRBV6-3 and TRBJ2-1, with D uncertain. Germline assignment: CDR1 MNHEY and CDR2 SVGEGT. V was pared by 6 bases and J by 0 bases, with 15 bases between. The CDR3 runs to 16 residues. CDR3 sequence: CASRTNHLSSYNEQFF. The CDR3 nucleotides read TGTGCCAGCAGGACCAACCACTTGAGCTCCTACAATGAGCAGTTCTTC.

This clonotype was counted between two and nine times. The chain joins TRBV10-3 to TRBJ2-7; 7 bases line up with TRBD2. CDR1 ENHRY and CDR2 SYGVKD come from the germline V gene. The CDR3 is made up of 17 amino acids. J lost 4 bases, V lost 3 bases, and 15 bases had no gene match. In DNA, the CDR3 is TGTGCCATCAGTGAAAGAGCGGGAATCGCCCTACCTTACGAGCAGTACTTC. It codes for CAISERAGIALPYEQYF.

The chain links TRBV5-1 to TRBJ2-3; D remains ambiguous. V was pared by 4 bases and J by 2 bases, with 17 bases between. The CDR3 runs 16 residues. Germline values: CDR1 SGHRS, CDR2 YFSETQ. The DNA for the CDR3 is TGCGCCAGCAGCCCCTCCTCGTCGAGTGACACAGATACGCAGTATTTT. Its translation is CASSPSSSSDTDTQYF.

This clonotype has only a few counts. This chain links TRBV9 with TRBJ2-3; 9 bases map to TRBD2. This CDR3 is built from 15 residues. Germline trimming cut 5 bases from V and 1 base from J; bases unmatched to any gene: 5. Germline-derived CDR1 and CDR2 are SGDLS and YYNGEE. This chain's CDR3 is CASRPSGTRTDTQYF. CDR3 DNA sequence: TGTGCCAGCAGACCTAGCGGGACACGCACAGATACGCAGTATTTT.

This clonotype was seen a few times. The chain carries TRBV7-9 and TRBJ1-4; the match to TRBD1 covers 7 bases. This CDR3 contains 15 residues. The V and J ends lost 1 base and 5 bases, in that order; junction bases with no gene match: 4. Germline CDR1 SEHNR, CDR2 FQNEAQ (reference sequence). CDR3 in amino acids: CASSLVEGANEKLFF. The CDR3 coding sequence is TGTGCCAGCAGCTTAGTAGAGGGGGCGAATGAAAAACTGTTTTTT. Complete variable domain (other parts from reference TRBV7-9 and TRBJ1-4): DTGVSQNPRHKITKRGQNVTFRCDPISEHNRLYWYRQTLGQGPEFLTYFQNEAQLEKSRLLSDRFSAERPKGSFSTLEIQRTEQGDSAMYLCASSLVEGANEKLFFGSGTQLSVL.

The genes are TRBV30 and TRBJ1-1; D perhaps matches TRBD1 (5 bases). V was pared by 5 bases and J by 4 bases, with 14 bases between. Germline V CDR1 and CDR2: GTSNPN, SVGIG (reference sequence). This CDR3 is 13 amino acids long. CDR3: CAWWSRVGTEAFF. Written as DNA, the CDR3 is TGTGCCTGGTGGTCCAGGGTGGGCACTGAAGCTTTCTTT.

This clonotype was detected many times. The chain couples TRBV28 to TRBJ1-6; no definite D call. V was shortened by 4 bases and J by 8 bases, with 6 bases between the two germline ends. The CDR3 is 12 amino acids. CDR1 and CDR2 from the germline V gene are MDHEN and SYDVKM. The CDR3 DNA is TGTGCCAGCAGTTCGTGGGATTCACCCCTCCACTTT. This codes for CASSSWDSPLHF. The whole variable domain, filled in from reference TRBV28 and TRBJ1-6, reads DVKVTQSSRYLVKRTGEKVFLECVQDMDHENMFWYRQDPGLGLRLIYFSYDVKMKEKGDIPEGYSVSREKKERFSLILESASTNQTSMYLCASSSWDSPLHFGNGTRLTVT.

This clonotype has more than one count but fewer than ten. The V call is TRBV6-2 or TRBV6-3, the J call TRBJ2-7; 11 bases align to TRBD2. Germline V gene data show CDR1 as MNHEY and CDR2 as SVGEGT. Trimming took 6 bases from V and 4 from J; bases not matched to a gene: 5. The CDR3 totals 14 residues. CDR3 bases: TGTGCCAGCAGGGAGACTAGCGGGAAGTACGAGCAGTACTTC. Translated: CASRETSGKYEQYF.

The chain employs TRBV24-1 and TRBJ2-1; possible D gene TRBD1, 5 bases. This CDR3 is 16 amino acids long. V was pared by 3 bases and J by 5 bases, with 16 bases between. Germline CDR1 is KGHDR and CDR2 is SFDVKD. In nucleotides, the CDR3 is TGTGCCACCAGTGATAGTCCCCCGACAGAACACAATGAGCAGTTCTTC. It translates to CATSDSPPTEHNEQFF.

In its sample, this clonotype was seen a few times. This chain connects TRBV18 to TRBJ2-7; D unresolved. The germline CDR1 and CDR2 sequences are KGHSH and LQKENI. Trimming took off 3 bases at V and 4 bases at J, with 10 bases between the two ends. The CDR3 is 13 amino acids. The CDR3 is CASSPGSVYEQYF. For the CDR3, the DNA is TGTGCCAGCTCACCGGGAAGTGTATACGAGCAGTACTTC. The full variable domain, rest sourced from reference TRBV18 and TRBJ2-7, is NAGVMQNPRHLVRRRGQEARLRCSPMKGHSHVYWYRQLPEEGLKFMVYLQKENIIDESGMPKERFSAEFPKEGPSILRIQQVVRGDSAAYFCASSPGSVYEQYFGPGTRLTVT.

The chain links TRBV6-9 to TRBJ2-7; D is perhaps TRBD2 (6 bases). Trimming pared 6 bases from V and 7 bases from J, leaving 13 bases between. Germline V lookup: CDR1 MNHGY, CDR2 SVAAGI. The CDR3 is 12 residues long. The CDR3 coding sequence is TGTGCCAGCAGCGGGGGAGAAGAGGAGCAGTACTTC. Amino acids: CASSGGEEEQYF.

The chain has TRBV27 and TRBJ1-4; no clear D. The V gene's germline CDR1 is MNHEY and CDR2 SMNVEV (reference sequence). CDR3 size: 15 residues. The germline V and J ends were trimmed by 5 bases and 0 bases, with 10 bases remaining between them. The CDR3 sequence: CASSKELSTNEKLFF. The CDR3 bases are TGTGCCAGCAGTAAGGAGCTCTCAACTAATGAAAAACTGTTTTTT.

The chain links TRBV4-3 to TRBJ2-7, with no clear D. Germline V gene lookup returns CDR1 LGHNA and CDR2 YSLEER. This CDR3 contains 17 residues. V was pared by 0 bases and J by 0 bases, with 15 bases between. The CDR3 nucleotides read TGCGCCAGCAGCCAAGATCTTGCGCCAAGGAGCTCCTACGAGCAGTACTTC. This translates into CASSQDLAPRSSYEQYF.

The chain combines TRBV7-9 with TRBJ2-2; TRBD1 aligns across 7 bases. The germline V gene encodes CDR1 SEHNR and CDR2 FQNEAQ (reference sequence). The CDR3 contains 15 residues. V shed 5 bases and J 4 bases; nucleotides not matched to a gene: 7. This chain's CDR3 is CASSRRDRSTGELFF. The CDR3 DNA follows: TGTGCCAGCAGCCGAAGGGACAGATCCACCGGGGAGCTGTTTTTT. Variable domain in full (rest from reference TRBV7-9 and TRBJ2-2): DTGVSQNPRHKITKRGQNVTFRCDPISEHNRLYWYRQTLGQGPEFLTYFQNEAQLEKSRLLSDRFSAERPKGSFSTLEIQRTEQGDSAMYLCASSRRDRSTGELFFGEGSRLTVL.

In its sample, this clonotype was seen a few times. The chain combines TRBV5-1 with TRBJ2-7; TRBD1 aligns across 8 bases. V gave up 4 bases and J gave up 8 bases; unmatched junction bases: 14. CDR1 and CDR2 from the germline V gene are SGHRS and YFSETQ. The CDR3 contains 15 residues. The CDR3, as DNA: TGCGCCAGCAGCGACACGACAGGGGCATTTACCAAGCAGTACTTC. Residues: CASSDTTGAFTKQYF.

This clonotype was seen only a few times. V usage is TRBV30 and J usage is TRBJ2-1; TRBD2 matches at 8 bases. V lost 1 base, J lost 8 bases, and 7 bases stayed unmatched. This CDR3 spans 14 amino acids. CDR1 GTSNPN and CDR2 SVGIG come from the germline V gene (reference sequence). CDR3 coding DNA: TGTGCCTGGAGTGACAGAGCGGGAGTACATGAGCAGTTCTTC. It codes for CAWSDRAGVHEQFF.

A few counts support this clonotype. The chain joins TRBV28 to TRBJ2-7, with D possibly being TRBD1 or TRBD2 (5 bases each). The CDR3 is 13 residues long. From germline, CDR1 is MDHEN and CDR2 SYDVKM. The V and J ends lost 6 bases and 7 bases respectively, with 16 bases between them. DNA for the CDR3: TGTGCCAGCAGCAAGGTCCCTGGGGGTGAGCAGTACTTC. Encoded protein: CASSKVPGGEQYF.

The chain is built from TRBV20-1 and TRBJ2-5; D is unresolved. The CDR3 runs to 13 residues. Germline CDR1 reads DFQATT; CDR2 reads SNEGSKA (reference sequence). V lost 3 bases, J lost 3 bases, and 11 bases lay in between. The CDR3 DNA follows: TGCAGTGCTAGGATTCTGGCAGAAGAGACCCAGTACTTC. It yields the protein CSARILAEETQYF.

The rearrangement uses TRBV24-1 and TRBJ2-1; 7 nucleotides agree with TRBD1. The CDR3 totals 16 residues. Germline V gives CDR1 KGHDR, CDR2 SFDVKD. V was pared by 1 base and J by 5 bases, with 7 bases of the junction left unmatched. The CDR3 loop reads CATSDFLGQKNNEQFF. The CDR3 DNA reads as TGTGCCACCAGTGATTTTCTGGGACAGAAAAACAATGAGCAGTTCTTC.

This clonotype was detected only a few times. The chain recombines TRBV14 with TRBJ2-2; D not certain. The CDR3 is 15 residues long. V lost 0 bases and J lost 0, with 5 bases in between. CDR1 SGHDN and CDR2 FVKESK come from the germline V gene. Written as DNA, the CDR3 is TGTGCCAGCAGCCAAGATGGCACGAACACCGGGGAGCTGTTTTTT. It specifies CASSQDGTNTGELFF.

The genes are TRBV6-2 or TRBV6-3 and TRBJ2-3; the D gene is possibly TRBD1 (5 bases). The V end was cut by 7 bases, the J end by 2 bases, with 19 bases between. The germline CDR1 and CDR2 sequences are MNHEY and SVGEGT. The CDR3 runs 16 residues. The CDR3 bases are TGTGCCAGCACCGACTTCAGGGCTAGTCCCACAGATACGCAGTATTTT. This sequence encodes CASTDFRASPTDTQYF.

The chain combines TRBV7-6 with TRBJ2-2; TRBD2 is a possible D gene (6 bases). The V gene lost 7 bases and the J gene lost 7 bases, with 13 bases spanning the gap. This CDR3 contains 13 residues. Germline V gene lookup returns CDR1 SGHVS and CDR2 FNYEAQ. The CDR3 region is CASNRLVGGELFF. CDR3 bases: TGTGCCAGCAACAGACTAGTAGGCGGGGAGCTGTTTTTT. Using reference TRBV7-6 and TRBJ2-2 for the parts outside the CDR3, the full variable domain is GAGVSQSPRYKVTKRGQDVALRCDPISGHVSLYWYRQALGQGPEFLTYFNYEAQQDKSGLPNDRFSAERPEGSISTLTIQRTEQRDSAMYRCASNRLVGGELFFGEGSRLTVL.

The rearrangement joins TRBV28 to TRBJ2-2; tentative D call: TRBD2 (6 bases). The CDR3 contains 15 residues. V lost 8 bases and J 6 bases, leaving 19 bases between the germline ends. Germline CDR1 is MDHEN and CDR2 is SYDVKM. CDR3 sequence reads: CASRTGGELAGELFF. CDR3 bases: TGTGCCAGCCGGACCGGAGGGGAATTGGCCGGGGAGCTGTTTTTT.

There are many counts of this clonotype. The chain's CDR3 is CASSANKGTQYF. The CDR3 DNA reads as TGTGCCAGCAGTGCCAACAAAGGGACCCAGTACTTC. The chain has TRBV12-3 or TRBV12-4 and TRBJ2-5; D unclear. The CDR3 loop spans 12 amino acids. Trimming cost V 5 bases and J 7 bases, with 11 bases left between them.

In its sample, this clonotype was seen a few times. The rearrangement uses TRBV2 and TRBJ2-1, with D unclear. The V gene's germline CDR1 is SNHLY and CDR2 FYNNEI. V lost 3 bases, J lost 2 bases, and 8 bases lay in between. The CDR3 contains 14 residues. CDR3 coding DNA: TGTGCCAGCAGTGATATCCCTCCCTACAATGAGCAGTTCTTC. This translates into CASSDIPPYNEQFF.

The chain has TRBV2 and TRBJ1-6, with a weak D call TRBD1 (5 bases). V lost 6 bases and J 5 bases, leaving 11 bases between the germline ends. The CDR3 has 14 amino acids. In germline, CDR1 is SNHLY, CDR2 FYNNEI. Here the CDR3 reads CASRQQGHNSPLHF. CDR3 DNA sequence: TGTGCCAGCAGGCAGCAGGGCCATAATTCACCCCTCCACTTT.

This clonotype was counted between two and nine times. The chain couples TRBV29-1 to TRBJ2-7; D is perhaps TRBD2 (6 bases). The CDR3 is 14 amino acids. Germline values: CDR1 SQVTM, CDR2 ANQGSEA. The V and J ends lost 7 bases and 2 bases respectively, with 18 bases between them. For the CDR3, the DNA is TGCAGCGCCTGGAGGGCCGGATCCGCCTACGAGCAGTACTTC. Amino acid sequence: CSAWRAGSAYEQYF.

There are a few counts of this clonotype. This chain joins TRBV9 and TRBJ2-1; TRBD2 matches at 7 bases. From germline, CDR1 is SGDLS and CDR2 YYNGEE. After removal of 2 bases from V and 2 bases from J, the junction contained 4 bases not matched to a gene. The CDR3 contains 15 residues. This CDR3 reads CASSVEAGPYNEQFF. CDR3 DNA: TGTGCCAGCAGCGTCGAAGCGGGGCCCTACAATGAGCAGTTCTTC. Full variable domain (missing parts from reference TRBV9 and TRBJ2-1): DSGVTQTPKHLITATGQRVTLRCSPRSGDLSVYWYQQSLDQGLQFLIQYYNGEERAKGNILERFSAQQFPDLHSELNLSSLELGDSALYFCASSVEAGPYNEQFFGPGTRLTVL.